The rows below give T cell receptor beta chains drawn from one sample of a study of regulatory T cells in long-lasting Graves disease. TCRdb ran MiXCR on the multiplex PCR reads and lists one entry per CDR3 protein. The sample includes 550,000 to 600,000 distinct CDR3 sequences, 15% to 20% of them seen just once. Another study also made use of these data, one on T cells in Graves' hyperthyroidism and ophthalmopathy.

The material sequenced was peripheral blood mononuclear cells (PBMCs), taken at new diagnosis, from a patient treated with antithyroid drugs. The receptors were sampled from a man aged 18-30 years with Graves disease. Both conserved end residues are part of each CDR3. Fields, in order: clone size, D gene, CDR3 length, J gene, V gene, CDR3 protein, CDR3 DNA. D genes are given only for firm matches. Expanded clones are given a class, and other clones once, few, many or no size at all.

>many|NA|15|TRBJ2-3|TRBV29-1
CSVEVFGERPDTQYF
TGCAGCGTTGAGGTTTTCGGGGAAAGGCCCGATACGCAGTATTTT
>few|NA|14|TRBJ1-5|TRBV7-9
CASSLPGLNQPQHF
TGTGCCAGCAGCTTGCCGGGATTGAATCAGCCCCAGCATTTT
>many|NA|16|TRBJ2-5|TRBV27
CASSPLWGALQETQYF
TGTGCCAGCAGTCCTCTTTGGGGGGCCCTCCAAGAGACCCAGTACTTC
>NA|NA|14|TRBJ2-7|TRBV20-1
CSAPFRDGMGEQYF
TGCAGTGCTCCATTCAGGGACGGGATGGGGGAGCAGTACTTC
>NA|TRBD2|15|TRBJ2-3|TRBV20-1
CSARGLAGEWAQDYF
TGCAGTGCTAGGGGGTTAGCGGGAGAATGGGCACAAGACTATTTT
>NA|TRBD1|14|TRBJ2-5|TRBV20-1
CSARDRQGGETQYF
TGCAGTGCTAGAGACCGACAGGGCGGAGAGACCCAGTACTTC
>few|NA|14|TRBJ2-3|TRBV10-2
CASSEEGSTDTQYF
TGCGCCAGCAGTGAGGAGGGGAGCACAGATACGCAGTATTTT
>once|NA|12|TRBJ2-2|TRBV19
CASSSVTGELFF
TGTGCCAGTAGTAGTGTCACCGGGGAGCTGTTTTTT
>many|NA|13|TRBJ1-5|TRBV2
CASRVQSNQPQHF
TGTGCCAGCAGGGTCCAAAGCAATCAGCCCCAGCATTTT
>NA|NA|14|TRBJ2-2|TRBV20-1
CSARKGRGTGELFF
TGCAGTGCTAGAAAGGGCCGGGGCACCGGGGAGCTGTTTTTT
>NA|NA|14|TRBJ2-1|TRBV12-3/TRBV12-4
CASRFQLIGDEQFF
TGTGCCAGCAGGTTTCAGCTAATCGGGGATGAGCAGTTCTTC
>many|NA|14|TRBJ2-7|TRBV20-1
CSAPKQDSSYEQYF
TGCAGTGCTCCTAAGCAGGACAGCTCCTACGAGCAGTACTTC
>NA|NA|14|TRBJ2-7|TRBV20-1
CSASSRARSYEQYF
TGCAGTGCTAGCAGCAGGGCGCGTTCCTACGAGCAGTACTTC
>many|NA|16|TRBJ2-1|TRBV30
CAWSWSFGISYNEQFF
TGTGCCTGGAGTTGGTCCTTTGGTATCTCCTACAATGAGCAGTTCTTC
>many|NA|12|TRBJ2-7|TRBV5-1
CASSFSTVEQYF
TGTGCCAGCAGCTTCTCGACTGTCGAGCAGTACTTC
>many|TRBD1|15|TRBJ1-5|TRBV11-1
CASSSGGAGNQPQHF
TGTGCCAGCAGCTCAGGGGGCGCAGGCAATCAGCCCCAGCATTTT
>many|TRBD1|15|TRBJ1-6|TRBV12-3/TRBV12-4
CASSPGQGASSPLHF
TGTGCCAGCAGCCCGGGACAGGGGGCAAGTTCACCCCTCCACTTT
>few|TRBD2|15|TRBJ2-1|TRBV7-2
CASSTGTSGRDEQFF
TGTGCCAGCAGCACCGGGACTAGCGGGCGGGATGAGCAGTTCTTC
>many|TRBD1|14|TRBJ2-7|TRBV11-3
CASSLAGQSYEQYF
TGTGCCAGCAGCTTAGCGGGACAGTCCTACGAGCAGTACTTC
>many|NA|16|TRBJ1-1|TRBV5-1
CASSLNPGNMNTEAFF
TGCGCCAGCAGCTTGAACCCGGGTAACATGAACACTGAAGCTTTCTTT
>many|NA|15|TRBJ2-3|TRBV29-1
CSAAIPGTTEDTQYF
TGCAGCGCTGCGATTCCCGGGACAACAGAAGATACGCAGTATTTT
>few|NA|15|TRBJ2-3|TRBV12-3/TRBV12-4
CASRLTPTPTDTQYF
TGTGCCAGCAGACTCACACCCACCCCCACAGATACGCAGTATTTT
>NA|TRBD1|15|TRBJ2-7|TRBV9
CASSETGTGVSEQYF
TGTGCCAGCAGCGAGACCGGGACAGGGGTTTCCGAGCAGTACTTC
>few|NA|13|TRBJ1-2|TRBV19
CASSNQGNYGYTF
TGTGCCAGTAGTAATCAGGGTAACTATGGCTACACCTTC
>many|TRBD1|13|TRBJ1-2|TRBV3-1
CASSQQGAYGYTF
TGTGCCAGCAGCCAACAGGGGGCCTATGGCTACACCTTC
>NA|TRBD2|14|TRBJ2-2|TRBV19
CASCASGTGGELFF
TGTGCCAGTTGTGCTAGCGGGACCGGCGGGGAGCTGTTTTTT
>many|TRBD1|14|TRBJ1-1|TRBV10-3
CAISATGGYTEAFF
TGTGCCATCAGCGCGACAGGGGGGTACACTGAAGCTTTCTTT
>many|TRBD2|16|TRBJ2-3|TRBV2
CASSESASGFTDTQYF
TGTGCCAGCAGTGAATCGGCTAGCGGGTTCACAGATACGCAGTATTTT
>few|NA|16|TRBJ2-6|TRBV6-1
CASSDRHFSGANVLTF
TGTGCCAGCAGTGACCGACACTTCTCTGGGGCCAACGTCCTGACTTTC
>NA|NA|11|TRBJ2-5|TRBV20-1
CSAPPKRTQYF
TGCAGTGCCCCTCCCAAACGGACCCAGTACTTC
>few|NA|16|TRBJ2-3|TRBV4-2
CASSQDWSLGTDTQYF
TGTGCCAGCAGCCAAGATTGGTCCCTCGGCACAGATACGCAGTATTTT
>many|NA|14|TRBJ2-1|TRBV28
CASSPHRFLNEQFF
TGTGCCAGCAGTCCCCACAGGTTCCTCAATGAGCAGTTCTTC
>NA|NA|16|TRBJ2-3|TRBV3-1
CASSPPRGVSTDTQYF
TGTGCCAGCAGCCCCCCGAGAGGGGTTAGCACAGATACGCAGTATTTT
>NA|NA|15|TRBJ1-5|TRBV9
CASSRAGGVNQPQHF
TGTGCCAGCAGCCGCGCGGGGGGGGTCAATCAGCCCCAGCATTTT
>many|NA|15|TRBJ1-3|TRBV30
CAWIRGPPSGNTIYF
TGTGCCTGGATACGGGGGCCCCCCTCTGGAAACACCATATATTTT
>many|TRBD1|15|TRBJ1-2|TRBV30
CAWSGPGTGSHGYTF
TGTGCCTGGAGTGGACCCGGGACAGGGAGCCATGGCTACACCTTC
>many|NA|13|TRBJ2-2|TRBV28
CASSSGTTGELFF
TGTGCCAGCAGTTCGGGGACTACCGGGGAGCTGTTTTTT
>few|TRBD1|15|TRBJ2-7|TRBV4-2
CASSPRGQGAGEQYF
TGTGCCAGCAGCCCGCGAGGACAGGGGGCGGGGGAGCAGTACTTC
>few|TRBD2|14|TRBJ2-1|TRBV6-9
CAMGTSGSYNEQFF
TGCGCCATGGGGACTAGCGGATCCTACAATGAGCAGTTCTTC
>few|NA|16|TRBJ2-3|TRBV5-1
CASSLWTRASADTQYF
TGCGCCAGCAGCCTATGGACTCGGGCGTCCGCAGATACGCAGTATTTT
>many|TRBD2|14|TRBJ2-7|TRBV20-1
CSAGAAGLVHEQYF
TGCAGTGCTGGCGCGGCGGGACTAGTCCACGAGCAGTACTTC